The 10 T cell receptor beta chains below come from one sample, sequenced in a study of blood T cell repertoires in COVID-19. Using immunoSEQ multiplex PCR, the repertoire was profiled, and TCRdb retains in-frame clones only, with some absent. This table has about 140,000 clones, roughly 85% appearing once. The sequencing input was PBMCs or T cells enriched from blood (not recorded which). The receptors come from a woman aged 45-60 years who had recovered from COVID-19.

The rearrangement joins TRBV24-1 to TRBJ2-7; 13 nucleotides line up with TRBD2. V lost 5 bases to trimming and J lost 1 base; unmatched junction nucleotides: 7. Germline V lookup: CDR1 KGHDR, CDR2 SFDVKD. The CDR3 is 17 amino acids. Here the CDR3 DNA reads TGTGCCACCAGTGCAGGACTAGCGGGAGATCGGTCCTACGAGCAGTACTTC. It encodes CATSAGLAGDRSYEQYF.

The chain has TRBV3-1 (or the pseudogene TRBV3-2) and TRBJ2-5; the D gene is possibly TRBD2 (6 bases). The CDR3 has 17 amino acids. Trimming pared 0 bases from V and 4 bases from J, leaving 18 bases between. The germline V gene has CDR1 LGHDT and CDR2 YNNKEL (reference sequence). The CDR3 loop is CASSQDRGGGTSETQYF. CDR3 nucleotides: TGTGCCAGCAGCCAAGATAGGGGCGGCGGGACCTCAGAGACCCAGTACTTC.

V is TRBV12-5 and J is TRBJ2-7, with 7 bases aligning to TRBD1. Germline CDR1 LGHNT, CDR2 FRNRAP. The CDR3 consists of 17 residues. Germline trimming cut 9 bases from V and 3 bases from J; bases unmatched to any gene: 20. CDR3 loop: CASTPRVDRDRNYEQYF. The CDR3 DNA reads as TGTGCTAGCACCCCGAGGGTCGACCGGGACAGAAACTACGAGCAGTACTTC.

The chain has TRBV7-2 and TRBJ2-5, with 7 bases matching TRBD2. V was clipped by 7 bases and J by 5 bases; unmatched bases: 16. The CDR3 runs to 16 residues. Germline lookup yields CDR1 SGHTA and CDR2 FQGNSA. CDR3 DNA sequence: TGTGCCAGCACCTGGGGTAGCGGGTCCCGGGGGGAGACCCAGTACTTC. This gives the protein CASTWGSGSRGETQYF.

This chain's CDR3 is CASSPDRVSLKGLFF. DNA of the CDR3: TGTGCCAGTAGCCCCGACAGGGTATCCCTTAAGGGGCTGTTTTTT. The chain uses TRBV19 and TRBJ1-4; 7 bases align to TRBD1. With 6 bases clipped from V and 14 bases from J, the junction kept 18 bases outside the gene matches. CDR1 is LNHDA and CDR2 is SQIVND in the germline V gene (reference sequence). This CDR3 is built from 15 residues.

J is TRBJ2-2 and V is TRBV12-3 or TRBV12-4; D may be TRBD1 (5 bases). The CDR3 totals 13 residues. With 5 bases removed from V and 1 base from J, the gap between germline ends came to 5 bases. In nucleotides, the CDR3 is TGTGCCAGCAGTGGACAGAACACCGGGGAGCTGTTTTTT. Translated: CASSGQNTGELFF.

This sequence joins TRBV30 and TRBJ2-2; 7 bases agree with TRBD1. The CDR3 covers 14 residues. Germline CDR1 is GTSNPN and CDR2 is SVGIG (reference sequence). The trim removed 3 bases at V and 5 bases at J, leaving 6 bases unmatched. CDR3 amino acids: CAWRELQGTGELFF. CDR3 nucleotide sequence: TGTGCCTGGAGAGAATTACAGGGGACCGGGGAGCTGTTTTTT.

Many counts were recorded for this clone. The chain recombines TRBV28 with TRBJ1-1; D not resolved. Germline lookup yields CDR1 MDHEN and CDR2 SYDVKM. This CDR3 has 13 residues. V lost 4 bases and J lost 1, with 7 bases in between. The CDR3 loop reads CASSSLPNTEAFF. CDR3 nucleotides: TGTGCCAGCAGTTCCCTTCCGAACACTGAAGCTTTCTTT.

The gene calls are TRBV10-3 and TRBJ2-3; 14 nucleotides line up with TRBD2. The junction had 2 bases not matched to a gene; V was cut back by 3 bases and J by 3 bases. This CDR3 comprises 16 residues. Looked up from germline, CDR1 is ENHRY and CDR2 is SYGVKD. CDR3 in amino acids: CAISEGTSGRTDTQYF. The CDR3 bases are TGTGCCATCAGTGAAGGGACTAGCGGGAGAACAGATACGCAGTATTTT.

As for this clone: The CDR3 end shows no conserved phenylalanine or tryptophan, and so a read error is likely. No DNA is shown, since the ends of the CDR3 on it are uncertain; the CDR3 is the one TCRdb lists. The chain combines TRBV4-2 with TRBJ1-2. Including both end residues, the CDR3 is 13 amino acids long. Per the germline V gene, CDR1 is LGHNA and CDR2 is YNFKEQ. CDR3 loop: CASSQERVSLKII.